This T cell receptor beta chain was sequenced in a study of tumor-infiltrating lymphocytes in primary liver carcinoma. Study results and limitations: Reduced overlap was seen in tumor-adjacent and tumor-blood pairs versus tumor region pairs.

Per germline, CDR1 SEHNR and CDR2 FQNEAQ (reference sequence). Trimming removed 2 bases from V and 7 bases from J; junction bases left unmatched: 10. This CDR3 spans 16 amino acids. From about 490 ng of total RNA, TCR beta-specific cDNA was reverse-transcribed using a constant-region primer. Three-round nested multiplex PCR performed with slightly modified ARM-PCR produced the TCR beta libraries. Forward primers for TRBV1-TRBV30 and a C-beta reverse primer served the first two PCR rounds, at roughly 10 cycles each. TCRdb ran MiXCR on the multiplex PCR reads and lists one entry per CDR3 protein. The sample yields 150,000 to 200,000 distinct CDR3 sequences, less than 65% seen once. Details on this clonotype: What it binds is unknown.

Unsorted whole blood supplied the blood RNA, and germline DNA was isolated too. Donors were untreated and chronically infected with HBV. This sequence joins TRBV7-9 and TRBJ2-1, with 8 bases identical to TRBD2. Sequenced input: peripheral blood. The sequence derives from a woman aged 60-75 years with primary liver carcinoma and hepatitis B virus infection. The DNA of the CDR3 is TGTGCCAGCAGCTTAAGTATCGGGGGGGTCAGGAATGAGCAGTTCTTC. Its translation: CASSLSIGGVRNEQFF.